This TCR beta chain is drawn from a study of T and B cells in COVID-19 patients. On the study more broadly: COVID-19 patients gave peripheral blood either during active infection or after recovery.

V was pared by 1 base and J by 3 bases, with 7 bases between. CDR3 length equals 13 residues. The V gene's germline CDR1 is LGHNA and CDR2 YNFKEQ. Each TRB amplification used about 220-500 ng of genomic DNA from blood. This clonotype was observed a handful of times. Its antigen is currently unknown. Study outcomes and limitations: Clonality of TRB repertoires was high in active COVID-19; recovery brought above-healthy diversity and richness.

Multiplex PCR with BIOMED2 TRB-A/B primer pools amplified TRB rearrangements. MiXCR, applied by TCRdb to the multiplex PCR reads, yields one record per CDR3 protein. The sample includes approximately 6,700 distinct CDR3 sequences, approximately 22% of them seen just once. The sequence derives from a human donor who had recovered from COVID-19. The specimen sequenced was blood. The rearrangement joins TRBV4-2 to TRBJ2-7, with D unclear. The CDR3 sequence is CASSQVPVYEQYF. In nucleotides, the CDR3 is TGTGCCAGCAGCCAAGTTCCAGTCTACGAGCAGTACTTC.